One and the same sample provided the 19 T cell receptor beta chains below, sequenced in a study of cytomegalovirus exposure and HLA in healthy donors. 13 Jbeta primers and 60 Vbeta primers were used for the PCR. The protocol was immunoSEQ multiplex PCR, while the TCRdb copy is restricted to in-frame clones and leaves out a portion. The data hold 55,000 to 85,000 clones, with approximately 60% observed a single time. The specimen was PBMCs. Receptors were obtained from a woman in her forties or fifties in good health and CMV-seronegative.

The chain joins TRBV5-1 to TRBJ2-7; 7 nucleotides match TRBD1. V lost 4 bases and J lost 2; bases outside the gene matches: 3. Germline V gene lookup returns CDR1 SGHRS and CDR2 YFSETQ. The CDR3 totals 13 residues. The CDR3 spells CASSPDRPYEQYF. In DNA, the CDR3 is TGCGCCAGCAGCCCGGACAGGCCCTACGAGCAGTACTTC.

This chain joins TRBV4-3 and TRBJ2-6, with D unclear. The V gene's germline CDR1 is LGHNA and CDR2 YSLEER. CDR3 length: 15 residues. The V end lost 1 base, the J end lost 4 bases, and 8 bases lay between the germline ends. The CDR3 coding sequence is TGCGCCAGCAGCCAAGTACCTAGAGGGGCCAACGTCCTGACTTTC. This encodes CASSQVPRGANVLTF.

This clone appeared once. The CDR3 sequence: CASSPDSTGDYGYTF. DNA of the CDR3: TGTGCCAGCTCACCAGACTCGACAGGGGACTATGGCTACACCTTC. This rearrangement joins TRBV18 to TRBJ1-2, with 8 bases fitting TRBD1. Germline values: CDR1 KGHSH, CDR2 LQKENI. V lost 2 bases, J lost 3 bases, and 5 bases stayed unmatched. CDR3 size: 15 residues.

The chain is built from TRBV7-2 and TRBJ1-2, with D hard to call. Trimming took off 3 bases at V and 0 bases at J, with 8 bases between the two ends. Germline V lookup: CDR1 SGHTA, CDR2 FQGNSA. The CDR3 totals 14 residues. Written as DNA, the CDR3 is TGTGCCAGCAGCTTGGGGAGGTCTAACTATGGCTACACCTTC. Amino acid sequence: CASSLGRSNYGYTF.

The rearrangement uses TRBV5-1 and TRBJ2-1, with D possibly matching TRBD2 (6 bases). The germline V gene encodes CDR1 SGHRS and CDR2 YFSETQ. The CDR3 has 15 residues. Trimming removed 4 bases from V and 0 bases from J, with 11 bases in between. CDR3 amino acids: CASSPGTLSYNEQFF. CDR3 sequence (DNA): TGCGCCAGCAGCCCCGGGACTCTCTCCTACAATGAGCAGTTCTTC.

The chain uses TRBV19 and TRBJ1-2; 7 bases are shared with TRBD1. With V trimmed by 6 bases and J by 5 bases, 9 bases remained unmatched. The CDR3 contains 14 residues. Per germline, CDR1 LNHDA and CDR2 SQIVND (reference sequence). CDR3 sequence: CASSPTGQLYGYTF. The CDR3 region has the DNA TGTGCCAGTAGCCCAACGGGACAGCTGTATGGCTACACCTTC.

Only a few counts were recorded for this clone. J is TRBJ2-7 and V is TRBV11-3; weak D call: TRBD1 (6 bases). Looked up from germline, CDR1 is SGHNT and CDR2 is YENEEA. V shed 5 bases and J shed 3 bases, with 8 bases lying between them. This CDR3 has 12 amino acids. CDR3 DNA: TGTGCCAGCAGCCTACAGGGCTACGAGCAGTACTTC. Its translation is CASSLQGYEQYF.

The CDR3 region has the DNA TGTGCCAGCGGCGACTCCGGGACAGTCGGCACTGAAGCTTTCTTT. This translates into CASGDSGTVGTEAFF. The J gene is TRBJ1-1, the V gene TRBV27; TRBD1 matches 7 bases. This CDR3 is 15 amino acids long. Germline loops: CDR1 MNHEY, CDR2 SMNVEV (reference sequence). The junction had 13 bases not matched to a gene; V was cut back by 8 bases and J by 4 bases.

This chain joins TRBV5-1 and TRBJ2-7; 7 nucleotides agree with TRBD2. Germline V gene data show CDR1 as SGHRS and CDR2 as YFSETQ. V was pared by 6 bases and J by 0 bases, with 9 bases of the junction left unmatched. The CDR3 totals 15 residues. CDR3 DNA sequence: TGCGCCAGCAAGGGGCTAGCGGCAAGCTCCTACGAGCAGTACTTC. Its protein product is CASKGLAASSYEQYF. The whole variable domain, remainder taken from reference TRBV5-1 and TRBJ2-7, is KAGVTQTPRYLIKTRGQQVTLSCSPISGHRSVSWYQQTPGQGLQFLFEYFSETQRNKGNFPGRFSGRQFSNSRSEMNVSTLELGDSALYLCASKGLAASSYEQYFGPGTRLTVT.

The chain is built from TRBV5-4 and TRBJ2-3; TRBD2 is a possible D gene (5 bases). Trimming pared 0 bases from V and 1 base from J, leaving 9 bases between. Germline lookup yields CDR1 SGHNT and CDR2 YYREEE (reference sequence). The CDR3 spans 15 residues. The CDR3 is CASSLGGDRTDTQYF. CDR3 DNA sequence: TGTGCCAGCAGCTTGGGGGGAGACCGCACAGATACGCAGTATTTT.

In its sample, this clone was seen a few times. The rearrangement links TRBV7-3 to TRBJ1-1; D not resolved. CDR1 and CDR2 (germline): SGHTA, FQGTGA. V lost 2 bases and J 3 bases, leaving 7 bases between the germline ends. The CDR3 is made up of 13 amino acids. Written as DNA, the CDR3 is TGTGCCAGCAGCTTAGACATATACACTGAAGCTTTCTTT. Its protein product is CASSLDIYTEAFF.

This clone was counted between two and nine times. This chain joins TRBV2 and TRBJ2-7; a possible D gene is TRBD1 (6 bases). The CDR3 contains 12 residues. V was trimmed by 5 bases and J by 3 bases, leaving 8 bases between them. Germline CDR1 SNHLY, CDR2 FYNNEI. As DNA, the CDR3 is TGTGCCAGCAGTAAACAGGGCTACGAGCAGTACTTC. It specifies CASSKQGYEQYF. Using reference TRBV2 and TRBJ2-7 for the parts outside the CDR3, the full variable domain is EPEVTQTPSHQVTQMGQEVILRCVPISNHLYFYWYRQILGQKVEFLVSFYNNEISEKSEIFDDQFSVERPDGSNFTLKIRSTKLEDSAMYFCASSKQGYEQYFGPGTRLTVT.

The V and J genes are TRBV10-1 and TRBJ2-7, with D possibly matching TRBD1 (6 bases). The V and J ends lost 5 bases and 0 bases respectively, with 17 bases between them. Germline-derived CDR1 and CDR2 are WNHNN and SYGVQD (reference sequence). CDR3 size: 16 residues. The CDR3 protein is CASSPRGTKPSYEQYF. The CDR3 DNA is TGCGCCAGCAGTCCAAGAGGGACAAAACCCTCCTACGAGCAGTACTTC.

This clone was detected once. The chain couples TRBV2 to TRBJ2-2, with D tentatively TRBD2 (5 bases). Germline loops: CDR1 SNHLY, CDR2 FYNNEI. The CDR3 contains 13 residues. Between the trimmed V and J ends, which lost 8 bases and 6 bases, there was a span of 13 bases. CDR3 loop: CASGSLGAGELFF. CDR3 nucleotides: TGTGCCAGCGGGTCTCTCGGGGCCGGGGAGCTGTTTTTT.

The chain employs TRBV10-3 and TRBJ2-1; 7 nucleotides align to TRBD2. The junction had 4 bases not matched to a gene; V was cut back by 8 bases and J by 3 bases. CDR3 length equals 13 residues. Germline lookup yields CDR1 ENHRY and CDR2 SYGVKD. CDR3 in DNA: TGTGCCATCGGCGAGCGGGACTACAATGAGCAGTTCTTC. Protein product: CAIGERDYNEQFF.

The CDR3 protein is CASSYRVTGNTIYF. For the CDR3, the DNA is TGTGCCAGCAGCTACAGGGTAACTGGAAACACCATATATTTT. This rearrangement joins TRBV5-6 to TRBJ1-3; weak D call: TRBD1 (6 bases). The germline V and J ends were trimmed by 3 bases and 2 bases, with 9 bases remaining between them. Germline CDR1 and CDR2: SGHDT and YYEEEE. The length of the CDR3 is 14 residues. The variable domain in full, with the rest retrieved from reference TRBV5-6 and TRBJ1-3, is DAGVTQSPTHLIKTRGQQVTLRCSPKSGHDTVSWYQQALGQGPQFIFQYYEEEERQRGNFPDRFSGHQFPNYSSELNVNALLLGDSALYLCASSYRVTGNTIYFGEGSWLTVV.

The gene calls are TRBV6-6 and TRBJ2-1, with D maybe TRBD2 (6 bases). The CDR3 has 16 residues. Per the germline V gene, CDR1 is MNHNY and CDR2 is SVGAGI (reference sequence). V was cut by 0 bases and J by 2 bases, with 11 bases left in between. For the CDR3, the DNA is TGTGCCAGCAGTTACTCTTCGGGAGTGCCCTACAATGAGCAGTTCTTC. Encoded protein: CASSYSSGVPYNEQFF.

The table lists this clone with a few counts. The gene calls are TRBV9 and TRBJ1-5; the match to TRBD1 covers 9 bases. Trimming at V came to 3 bases and at J to 1 base, leaving 2 bases not matched to a gene. The CDR3 runs to 15 residues. Germline lookup yields CDR1 SGDLS and CDR2 YYNGEE. CDR3 nucleotides: TGTGCCAGCAGCGCAGGGACAGGGAGCAATCAGCCCCAGCATTTT. It codes for CASSAGTGSNQPQHF.

V gene TRBV23-1 combines with J gene TRBJ2-7; no definite D call. TRBV23-1 is identified as an open reading frame with a role that is uncertain. The CDR3 sequence is 14 residues long. V shed 0 bases and J shed 4 bases, with 10 bases lying between them. The CDR3 reads CASSQSYGGYEQYF. DNA for the CDR3: TGCGCCAGCAGTCAATCGTACGGCGGATACGAGCAGTACTTC.